This TCR beta chain was sequenced for a study of T cells in Graves' hyperthyroidism and ophthalmopathy. Whole-study findings and limits: Most clonotypes that expanded in the thyroid above 0.001 also showed up in blood. With a median lead of approximately 6 months before onset, the model predicted ophthalmopathy.

Reasons for excluding patients were uncontrolled infection, other autoimmune disease, pregnancy or lactation. Orbital computed tomography and thyroid ultrasound, together with serum TRAb and thyroxine and clinical symptoms, were used for diagnoses. Amplification of TCR beta CDR3 regions was performed using RNA transcripts as template. A first-round RT-PCR of the TCR CDR3 used the HTBI primer set. TCRdb re-called the multiplex PCR reads with MiXCR, one entry per CDR3 protein. The sample has more than 500,000 distinct CDR3 sequences, about half seen once. This clonotype was counted ten times or more. What it binds is unknown. Trimming at V came to 5 bases and at J to 4 bases, leaving 12 bases not matched to a gene. The CDR3 runs 18 residues. Germline CDR1 and CDR2: SEHNR and FQNEAQ (reference sequence).

This chain links TRBV7-9 with TRBJ2-2; 11 bases align to TRBD2. Source material: peripheral blood or thyroid tissue (not recorded which). The source of this sequence is an adult woman with Graves' disease, either hyperthyroidism or ophthalmopathy (not recorded which). The chain's CDR3 is CASSSSSGTSGSTGELFF. The CDR3 region has the DNA TGTGCCAGCAGCAGTTCCTCCGGGACTAGCGGCTCCACCGGGGAGCTGTTTTTT.